A single sample is the source of the 25 T cell receptor beta chains below, sequenced in a study of T cell changes during pregnancy in multiple sclerosis. Repertoires were generated with immunoSEQ multiplex PCR, while TCRdb's copy carries only in-frame clones and drops some. There are 67,000 or so clones in the sample; approximately 92% occur only once, and roughly 3% lies in the top ten. The sequences come from CD8+ T cells from peripheral blood mononuclear cells, collected in the third trimester of pregnancy. The receptors originated from a female donor in good health, enrolled as a control in a pregnancy study.

This chain uses TRBV19 with TRBJ1-2; TRBD1 aligns across 7 bases. Per the germline V gene, CDR1 is LNHDA and CDR2 is SQIVND (reference sequence). The length of the CDR3 is 13 residues. Unmatched junction bases numbered 8, after V lost 9 bases and J lost 4 bases. CDR3 loop: CASLPGQSYGYTF. CDR3 bases: TGTGCCAGCTTGCCGGGACAGAGCTATGGCTACACCTTC.

The V and J genes are TRBV5-6 and TRBJ1-2, with 10 bases aligning to TRBD1. J was trimmed by 0 bases and V by 4 bases; bases with no gene match: 9. This CDR3 is built from 17 residues. The germline CDR1 and CDR2 sequences are SGHDT and YYEEEE. CDR3 amino acids: CASSELTGTGANYGYTF. The CDR3 nucleotides read TGTGCCAGCAGCGAACTAACCGGGACAGGGGCTAACTATGGCTACACCTTC.

The genes are TRBV4-1 and TRBJ2-3, with 8 bases aligning to TRBD2. The CDR3 contains 16 residues. The trim removed 4 bases at V and 5 bases at J, leaving 11 bases unmatched. CDR1 and CDR2 from the germline V gene are MGHRA and YSYEKL. The CDR3: CASSLTTGTSKDTQYF. The CDR3 bases are TGCGCCAGCAGCCTCACAACCGGGACTAGTAAAGATACGCAGTATTTT.

The V call is TRBV27, the J call TRBJ2-5, with 7 bases that match TRBD1. The DNA matches TRBJ2-7 better at its end, which makes the J call doubtful. CDR1 and CDR2 from the germline V gene are MNHEY and SMNVEV (reference sequence). The CDR3 covers 16 residues. Written as DNA, the CDR3 is TGTGCCAGCAGTCGGATACTCGGGACAGATCCCTACGAGCAGTACTTC. Protein: CASSRILGTDPYEQYF.

J is TRBJ1-5 and V is TRBV9; D may be TRBD1 (5 bases). CDR1 SGDLS and CDR2 YYNGEE come from the germline V gene. V was pared by 4 bases and J by 9 bases, with 17 bases between. The CDR3 length is 14 residues. CDR3 coding DNA: TGTGCCAGCAGCCCACACACGGATGGGGCGCCCCAGCATTTT. This codes for CASSPHTDGAPQHF.

This chain uses TRBV27 with TRBJ1-6; 7 bases map to TRBD1. V was clipped by 7 bases and J by 10 bases; unmatched bases: 4. The CDR3 contains 12 residues. The V gene's germline CDR1 is MNHEY and CDR2 SMNVEV (reference sequence). The CDR3 sequence: CASTLQGSPLHF. The CDR3 nucleotides read TGTGCCAGCACCCTACAGGGGTCACCCCTCCACTTT.

The rearrangement uses TRBV5-1 and TRBJ2-7; 8 bases fit TRBD1. The V gene's germline CDR1 is SGHRS and CDR2 YFSETQ. The CDR3 is made up of 17 amino acids. With V trimmed by 4 bases and J by 0 bases, 12 bases remained unmatched. CDR3 protein: CASSNGQGPASSYEQYF. CDR3 nucleotide sequence: TGCGCCAGCAGCAACGGACAGGGACCTGCGAGCTCCTACGAGCAGTACTTC.

V is TRBV9 and J is TRBJ2-1, with 9 bases aligning to TRBD1. Germline loops: CDR1 SGDLS, CDR2 YYNGEE. The V gene end was trimmed by 0 bases and the J gene end by 8 bases; junction bases not matched to a gene: 3. The CDR3 runs 14 residues. DNA for the CDR3: TGTGCCAGCAGCGTAGAGAGACAGGGGGATGAGCAGTTCTTC. This encodes CASSVERQGDEQFF.

The rearrangement links TRBV5-1 to TRBJ2-2, with D perhaps TRBD2 (5 bases). This CDR3 has 14 residues. CDR1 and CDR2 (germline): SGHRS, YFSETQ. V lost 7 bases to trimming and J lost 6 bases, with 16 bases between them. CDR3 sequence reads: CASEDGDYAGELFF. The CDR3 DNA reads TGCGCCAGCGAAGACGGGGATTACGCCGGGGAGCTGTTTTTT.

This clone occurred once. The chain recombines TRBV12-5 with TRBJ1-2; D is perhaps TRBD1 (5 bases). CDR1 is LGHNT, CDR2 FRNRAP, per germline. The CDR3 extends over 14 amino acids. Deletions cut 3 bases from V and 6 bases from J, with 14 bases between. CDR3 in amino acids: CASGFSDSQNGYTF. For the CDR3, the DNA is TGTGCTAGTGGTTTCTCAGACAGCCAGAATGGCTACACCTTC.

The genes are TRBV2 and TRBJ1-2, with D perhaps TRBD1 (6 bases). Germline V gives CDR1 SNHLY, CDR2 FYNNEI. There are 16 residues in the CDR3. V was cut by 2 bases and J by 6 bases, with 19 bases left in between. The CDR3 DNA sequence: TGTGCCAGCAGTGAAACCTCGACAGGACTCCGTGATGGCTACACCTTC. Translated, it gives CASSETSTGLRDGYTF.

The chain combines TRBV19 with TRBJ1-5; possible D gene TRBD1, 5 bases. The CDR3 totals 13 residues. V lost 7 bases and J 4 bases, leaving 11 bases between the germline ends. CDR1 is LNHDA, CDR2 SQIVND, per germline (reference sequence). The CDR3 region is CASTAGGNQPQHF. The CDR3 bases are TGTGCCAGTACAGCGGGGGGTAATCAGCCCCAGCATTTT.

This clone has just one count. The CDR3 DNA reads TGTGCCAGTAGTATAGATCTTCACAGTGGCTACACCTTC. It translates to CASSIDLHSGYTF. The chain carries TRBV19 and TRBJ1-2; D remains unclear. The CDR3 is 13 amino acids. Trimming removed 0 bases from V and 7 bases from J, with 9 bases in between. The germline CDR1 and CDR2 sequences are LNHDA and SQIVND (reference sequence).

This chain uses TRBV7-9 with TRBJ2-7; TRBD1 matches 9 bases. V trimming: 5 bases; J trimming: 6 bases; junction bases outside the gene matches: 14. This CDR3 is built from 16 residues. Germline CDR1 and CDR2: SEHNR and FQNEAQ (reference sequence). This CDR3 is CASSTESGQGFREQYF. Here the CDR3 DNA reads TGTGCCAGCAGCACCGAGTCCGGACAGGGGTTCCGCGAGCAGTACTTC.

The chain couples TRBV6-1 to TRBJ1-5, with a possible D match to TRBD1 (5 bases). V was shortened by 7 bases and J by 1 base, with 11 bases between the two germline ends. Per the germline V gene, CDR1 is MNHNS and CDR2 is SASEGT. The CDR3 spans 14 residues. CDR3 residues: CASNLGGSNQPQHF. DNA for the CDR3: TGTGCCAGCAACCTGGGGGGAAGCAATCAGCCCCAGCATTTT.

The chain joins TRBV27 to TRBJ1-2; 7 nucleotides align to TRBD1. Germline V gives CDR1 MNHEY, CDR2 SMNVEV (reference sequence). V was pared by 8 bases and J by 3 bases, with 3 bases of the junction left unmatched. The CDR3 runs 12 residues. CDR3 in amino acids: CASGTGDYGYTF. The CDR3 nucleotides are TGTGCCAGCGGTACAGGGGACTATGGCTACACCTTC.

CDR3: CASSYFGQGFSGELFF. The CDR3, as DNA: TGTGCCAGCAGTTACTTCGGACAGGGGTTTTCCGGGGAGCTGTTTTTT. The rearrangement links TRBV6-5 to TRBJ2-2; 9 bases map to TRBD1. The J segment lost 6 bases and the V segment lost 1 base, leaving 6 bases of the junction unmatched. Per the germline V gene, CDR1 is MNHEY and CDR2 is SVGAGI. This CDR3 contains 16 residues.

J is TRBJ2-1 and V is TRBV4-1, with 8 bases matching TRBD2. Trimming at V came to 4 bases and at J to 2 bases, leaving 7 bases not matched to a gene. The germline CDR1 and CDR2 sequences are MGHRA and YSYEKL. The CDR3 spans 16 residues. The CDR3 nucleotides read TGCGCCAGCAGCCCCCTTGCGGGGGGTACCTACAATGAGCAGTTCTTC. This encodes CASSPLAGGTYNEQFF.

The chain uses TRBV11-1 and TRBJ2-7, with D possibly matching TRBD2 (5 bases). CDR1 is SGHAT and CDR2 is FQDESV in the germline V gene (reference sequence). Trimming left V 0 bases short and J 2 bases short, with 8 bases between. The CDR3 sequence is 14 residues long. CDR3 DNA: TGTGCCAGCAGCTTAGCTCCGGGGACCTACGAGCAGTACTTC. This encodes CASSLAPGTYEQYF.

The CDR3 bases are TGTGCCAGCAGTCCTCCTTCGAGTGACGAGCAGTACTTC. This codes for CASSPPSSDEQYF. V is TRBV5-4 and J is TRBJ2-7; no clear D. Trimming took off 5 bases at V and 5 bases at J, with 14 bases between the two ends. CDR1 is SGHNT and CDR2 is YYREEE in the germline V gene (reference sequence). CDR3 length: 13 amino acids.

V usage is TRBV5-1 and J usage is TRBJ2-1; D perhaps matches TRBD1 (5 bases). V lost 0 bases to trimming and J lost 3 bases, with 7 bases between them. Germline V gene sequence: CDR1 SGHRS, CDR2 YFSETQ. The CDR3 extends over 14 amino acids. The CDR3: CASSLADNYNEQFF. The DNA of the CDR3 is TGCGCCAGCAGCTTGGCGGACAACTACAATGAGCAGTTCTTC. The whole variable domain, filled in from reference TRBV5-1 and TRBJ2-1, reads KAGVTQTPRYLIKTRGQQVTLSCSPISGHRSVSWYQQTPGQGLQFLFEYFSETQRNKGNFPGRFSGRQFSNSRSEMNVSTLELGDSALYLCASSLADNYNEQFFGPGTRLTVL.

This chain joins TRBV5-4 and TRBJ1-2, with D tentatively TRBD1 (6 bases). V lost 4 bases, J lost 0 bases, and 16 bases lay in between. The CDR3 is made up of 16 amino acids. Germline V gene data show CDR1 as SGHNT and CDR2 as YYREEE (reference sequence). The CDR3: CASSPVTGSPNYGYTF. The CDR3, as DNA: TGTGCCAGCAGCCCCGTAACAGGGTCCCCTAACTATGGCTACACCTTC.

In its sample, this clone was seen once. V and J are TRBV6-6 and TRBJ1-1; no clear D gene. This CDR3 comprises 11 residues. Germline V gene data show CDR1 as MNHNY and CDR2 as SVGAGI (reference sequence). V dropped 5 bases and J dropped 2 bases, with 3 bases sitting between them. In nucleotides, the CDR3 is TGTGCCAGCAGTAGCAACACTGAAGCTTTCTTT. Translation: CASSSNTEAFF.

The chain recombines TRBV11-3 with TRBJ2-1; the match to TRBD2 covers 8 bases. This CDR3 is 15 amino acids long. V was clipped by 5 bases and J by 6 bases; unmatched bases: 9. Germline CDR1 SGHNT, CDR2 YENEEA. Here the CDR3 reads CASSVPAGVPNEQFF. The CDR3 region has the DNA TGTGCCAGCAGCGTCCCAGCGGGGGTTCCCAATGAGCAGTTCTTC.

J is TRBJ2-7 and V is TRBV7-9, with TRBD1 identical over 8 bases. The trim removed 5 bases at V and 7 bases at J, leaving 4 bases unmatched. CDR3 size: 12 residues. Germline V gene data show CDR1 as SEHNR and CDR2 as FQNEAQ (reference sequence). The CDR3 spells CASSDTGGEQYF. CDR3 DNA: TGTGCCAGCAGCGACACAGGGGGAGAGCAGTACTTC. Full variable domain (remainder filled in from reference TRBV7-9 and TRBJ2-7): DTGVSQNPRHKITKRGQNVTFRCDPISEHNRLYWYRQTLGQGPEFLTYFQNEAQLEKSRLLSDRFSAERPKGSFSTLEIQRTEQGDSAMYLCASSDTGGEQYFGPGTRLTVT.